This TCR beta chain originates from a study of cytomegalovirus exposure and HLA in healthy donors. Study-level findings and limits: There was a cluster of highly shared sequence variants that was likely a sequencing artifact. A further, later analysis showed that HLA-associated TCR beta chains (compared with equally common others) were more clonally expanded.

Among the donors, all were healthy bone marrow donors. In the case of this clone: Its matching antigen is unknown.

PCR amplification relied on 60 Vbeta primers (plus 13 Jbeta primers). Assay used: immunoSEQ multiplex PCR; TCRdb lists only in-frame clones, some missing. Here the sample spans around 100,000 clones, roughly 70% being singletons. Sequencing input: PBMCs. The sequence derives from a woman aged 50 to 65 in good health and CMV-seronegative.

This chain's CDR3 is CASARDRLETQYF. The CDR3 nucleotides read TGTGCCAGCGCCCGGGACAGGTTAGAGACCCAGTACTTC. The rearrangement links TRBV7-3 to TRBJ2-5; TRBD1 agrees at 8 bases. With 8 bases clipped from V and 4 bases from J, the junction kept 6 bases outside the gene matches. From germline, CDR1 is SGHTA and CDR2 FQGTGA. CDR3 length: 13 amino acids.